Shown below are 14 T cell receptor beta chains from a single sample sequenced in a study of blood T cell repertoires in COVID-19. TCRdb's copy holds only in-frame clones and misses some; the assay was immunoSEQ multiplex PCR. The table lists around 58,000 clones, around 91% of them singletons. Sequenced: peripheral blood. The receptors shown here come from a man aged 55 to 69 with active COVID-19.

In its sample, this clone was seen once. This rearrangement joins TRBV6-2 or TRBV6-3 to TRBJ2-2; D may be TRBD2 (5 bases). This CDR3 has 14 residues. Trimming pared 2 bases from V and 3 bases from J, leaving 7 bases between. CDR1 and CDR2 from the germline V gene are MNHEY and SVGEGT. DNA of the CDR3: TGTGCCAGCAGTTACCCGGACTACACCGGGGAGCTGTTTTTT. This translates into CASSYPDYTGELFF.

The chain recombines TRBV23-1 with TRBJ2-7; D is perhaps TRBD1 (6 bases). TRBV23-1 is labeled an ORF, and its function is uncertain. V lost 4 bases and J 2 bases, leaving 18 bases between the germline ends. CDR3 size: 16 residues. In nucleotides, the CDR3 is TGCGCCAGCAGTCCCCCCCGGGACACTCTGACCTACGAGCAGTACTTC. It is translated as CASSPPRDTLTYEQYF.

For this clone: One end of the junction is discordant with germline, which a read error may explain. The chain recombines TRBV4-2 with TRBJ2-7; 12 bases agree with TRBD2. This CDR3 comprises 16 residues. Germline V gives CDR1 LGHNA, CDR2 YNFKEQ. CDR3 residues: CASSQELAGGLYAQYF. CDR3 DNA: TGTGCCAGCAGCCAGGAACTAGCGGGGGGCCTCTACGCGCAGTACTTC.

The genes are TRBV29-1 and TRBJ2-3; 7 bases line up with TRBD2. CDR1 and CDR2 from the germline V gene are SQVTM and ANQGSEA. V was clipped by 4 bases and J by 0 bases; unmatched bases: 7. This CDR3 has 15 amino acids. Written as DNA, the CDR3 is TGCAGCGTTGTATATCTAGCGGCTAGCACAGATACGCAGTATTTT. Translated, it gives CSVVYLAASTDTQYF.

This rearrangement joins TRBV4-2 to TRBJ2-3; no clear D. With 0 bases removed from V and 2 bases from J, the gap between germline ends came to 6 bases. The CDR3 consists of 14 residues. Germline CDR1 LGHNA, CDR2 YNFKEQ. As DNA, the CDR3 is TGTGCCAGCAGCCAAGAAGCTTCCACAGATACGCAGTATTTT. It is translated as CASSQEASTDTQYF.

This clone was detected a few times. This chain links TRBV7-3 with TRBJ2-1; 14 bases align to TRBD2. J was trimmed by 5 bases and V by 1 base; bases with no gene match: 1. This CDR3 is 16 amino acids long. Germline CDR1 reads SGHTA; CDR2 reads FQGTGA. CDR3 bases: TGTGCCAGCAGCTTAATGGGACTAGCGGGGGACAATGAGCAGTTCTTC. Encoded protein: CASSLMGLAGDNEQFF.

The chain is built from TRBV10-1 and TRBJ2-5; 7 nucleotides line up with TRBD2. V trimming: 2 bases; J trimming: 1 base; junction bases outside the gene matches: 7. This CDR3 is built from 16 residues. Germline-derived CDR1 and CDR2 are WNHNN and SYGVQD (reference sequence). CDR3 bases: TGCGCCAGCAGTGAGACCCGGGACTATTGCCAAGAGACCCAGTACTTC. Encoded protein: CASSETRDYCQETQYF.

This chain links TRBV4-1 with TRBJ2-3; D is ambiguous. Germline V gene sequence: CDR1 MGHRA, CDR2 YSYEKL. The CDR3 has 15 residues. The V and J ends lost 0 bases and 6 bases respectively, with 13 bases between them. CDR3 sequence (DNA): TGCGCCAGCAGCCAAGATCCGTCCCACCAGGATACGCAGTATTTT. It translates to CASSQDPSHQDTQYF.

This chain joins TRBV5-4 and TRBJ2-7; no clear D. Germline CDR1 is SGHNT and CDR2 is YYREEE (reference sequence). The CDR3 is made up of 13 amino acids. The V end lost 3 bases, the J end lost 7 bases, and 14 bases lay between the germline ends. The CDR3 loop reads CASSSATREEQYF. Written as DNA, the CDR3 is TGTGCCAGCAGCTCCGCTACGAGAGAAGAGCAGTACTTC.

Here the CDR3 reads CASSESSLKATYEQYF. The DNA for the CDR3 is TGTGCCAGCAGTGAGTCTTCATTAAAAGCCACCTACGAGCAGTACTTC. The rearrangement uses TRBV6-4 and TRBJ2-7; D is unresolved. Germline CDR1 reads MRHNA; CDR2 reads SNTAGT. The CDR3 sequence is 16 residues long. V was cut by 3 bases and J by 2 bases, with 17 bases left in between.

The rearrangement uses TRBV10-3 and TRBJ2-7; a possible D gene is TRBD2 (5 bases). Trimming stripped 3 bases from V and 4 bases from J, with 10 bases between. Germline V gene lookup returns CDR1 ENHRY and CDR2 SYGVKD. This CDR3 contains 13 residues. CDR3 amino acids: CAISDPGLYEQYF. CDR3 nucleotides: TGTGCCATCAGTGATCCGGGATTATACGAGCAGTACTTC.

The rearrangement links TRBV18 to TRBJ2-1; D gene ambiguous. The germline V and J ends were trimmed by 3 bases and 5 bases, with 8 bases remaining between them. Germline CDR1 KGHSH, CDR2 LQKENI. This CDR3 contains 13 residues. CDR3 coding DNA: TGTGCCAGCTCACCCTCGAGAGACAATGAGCAGTTCTTC. It specifies CASSPSRDNEQFF.

In DNA, the CDR3 is TGCGCCAGCAGCTTGGCCGGGGGAGTGTTGGCGGGACTAGCGGGAGCAAGCTCCTACAATGAGCAGTTCTTC. Translation: CASSLAGGVLAGLAGASSYNEQFF. This sequence joins TRBV5-1 and TRBJ2-1, with 14 bases matching TRBD2. Germline values: CDR1 SGHRS, CDR2 YFSETQ. V lost 0 bases to trimming and J lost 0 bases; unmatched junction nucleotides: 20. CDR3 length equals 24 residues.

The chain joins TRBV6-5 to TRBJ2-7, with TRBD2 identical over 7 bases. Germline lookup yields CDR1 MNHEY and CDR2 SVGAGI. Trimming cost V 6 bases and J 3 bases; bases outside gene matches: 5. The CDR3 is made up of 13 amino acids. DNA of the CDR3: TGTGCCAGCAGCACGGGACTACTCTACGAGCAGTACTTC. Translating gives CASSTGLLYEQYF.